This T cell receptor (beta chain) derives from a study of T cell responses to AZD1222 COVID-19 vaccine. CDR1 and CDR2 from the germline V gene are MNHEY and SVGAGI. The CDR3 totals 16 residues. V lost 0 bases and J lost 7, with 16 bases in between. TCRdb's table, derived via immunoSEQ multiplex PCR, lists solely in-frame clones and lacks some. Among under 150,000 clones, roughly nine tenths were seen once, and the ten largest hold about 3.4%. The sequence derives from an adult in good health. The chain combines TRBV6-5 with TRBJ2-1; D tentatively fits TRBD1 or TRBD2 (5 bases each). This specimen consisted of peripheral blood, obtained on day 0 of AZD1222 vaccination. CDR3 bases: TGTGCCAGCAGTTACTCGATATCCCTCGAGGGGAATGAGCAGTTCTTC. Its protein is CASSYSISLEGNEQFF.